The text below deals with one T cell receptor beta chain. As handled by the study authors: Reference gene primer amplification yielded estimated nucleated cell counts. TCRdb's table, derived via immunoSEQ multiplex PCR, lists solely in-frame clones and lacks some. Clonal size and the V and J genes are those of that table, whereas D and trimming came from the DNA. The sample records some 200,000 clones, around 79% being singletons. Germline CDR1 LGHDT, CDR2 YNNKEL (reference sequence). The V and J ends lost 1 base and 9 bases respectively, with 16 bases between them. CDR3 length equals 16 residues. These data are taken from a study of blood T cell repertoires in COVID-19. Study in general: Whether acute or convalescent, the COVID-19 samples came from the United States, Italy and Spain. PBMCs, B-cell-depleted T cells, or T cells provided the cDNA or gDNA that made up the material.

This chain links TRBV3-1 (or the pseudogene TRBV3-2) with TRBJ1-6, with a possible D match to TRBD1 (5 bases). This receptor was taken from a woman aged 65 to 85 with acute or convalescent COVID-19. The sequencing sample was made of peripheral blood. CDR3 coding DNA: TGTGCCAGCAGCCAAGGCACTGGGCAGGGATTTTCACCCCTCCACTTT. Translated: CASSQGTGQGFSPLHF.